This T cell receptor (beta chain) derives from a study of tumor-infiltrating lymphocytes in primary liver carcinoma. To note about this clonotype: A read error may produce the germline difference seen at one junction end.

Priming with a constant-region primer yielded TCR beta cDNA from 400 to 550 ng total RNA. Three nested multiplex PCR rounds, a slightly modified ARM-PCR method, built the TCR beta libraries. TCRdb re-called the multiplex PCR reads with MiXCR, one entry per CDR3 protein. The sample contains roughly 180,000 distinct CDR3 sequences, 60% of which appear only once. Unsorted whole blood supplied the blood RNA, and germline DNA was isolated too. Sequencing was done on a sample of peripheral blood. The clonotype originates from a man between 40 and 49 years old with primary liver carcinoma and hepatitis B virus infection.

The CDR3 here is CASSLVVPGTVELFF. In DNA, the CDR3 is TGTGCCAGCAGCTTAGTGGTCCCTGGGACCGTGGAGCTGTTTTTT. The chain joins TRBV11-2 to TRBJ2-2; D may correspond to TRBD1 or TRBD2 (5 bases each). In germline, CDR1 is SGHAT, CDR2 FQNNGV. The CDR3 totals 15 residues.